Listed below are T cell receptor beta chains from one sample, sequenced in a study of blood T cell repertoires in COVID-19. Produced via immunoSEQ multiplex PCR; TCRdb's table is partial and in-frame only. The sample has fewer than 300,000 clones, around 89% seen once. The sample was peripheral blood. All receptors derive from a man under 40 with acute or convalescent COVID-19. Both conserved end residues are part of each CDR3. Each record gives: CDR3 DNA, CDR3 protein, CDR3 length, clone size, J gene, D gene, V gene. D genes are given only for firm matches. Not all rows give a size; the values are once, few, many and, for expanded clones, a class.

TGCGCCAGCAGCTTGGTTACAGGGTCCGAGCAGTACTTC,CASSLVTGSEQYF,13,NA,TRBJ2-7,NA,TRBV5-1
TGCGCCAGCAGCCAAGGTGCTTGGGGAGGAACGACCGGGGAGCTGTTTTTT,CASSQGAWGGTTGELFF,17,NA,TRBJ2-2,NA,TRBV4-1
TGCAGCGTTGGAGTGGGGCAAAGCTCTGGAAACACCATATATTTT,CSVGVGQSSGNTIYF,15,once,TRBJ1-3,NA,TRBV29-1
TGTGCCAGCAGTTCTCACACAGGGGCCGCGATCGCAAATGAAAAACTGTTTTTT,CASSSHTGAAIANEKLFF,18,NA,TRBJ1-4,TRBD1,TRBV28
TGTGCCAGCAGCCAATACGGGGGTGGCTACAATGAGCAGTTCTTC,CASSQYGGGYNEQFF,15,NA,TRBJ2-1,NA,TRBV4-2
TGTGCCACCAGCAGACCGACTCGGGACGAGCAGTACTTC,CATSRPTRDEQYF,13,NA,TRBJ2-7,NA,TRBV15
TGTGCCAGCAGCCCTGTAAGGGGTAGTACTGAAGCTTTCTTT,CASSPVRGSTEAFF,14,NA,TRBJ1-1,NA,TRBV3-1/TRBV3-2
TGTGCTAGTGGCGACAGGGGGCTTGGAAGCAATCAGCCCCAGCATTTT,CASGDRGLGSNQPQHF,16,NA,TRBJ1-5,TRBD1,TRBV12-5
TGCAGCGCTGCCAGGGGTCAGGCTTTCTTT,CSAARGQAFF,10,few,TRBJ1-1,NA,TRBV29-1
TGTGCCAGCAGTCGCAGCGGGTTCTACAATGAGCAGTTCTTC,CASSRSGFYNEQFF,14,NA,TRBJ2-1,NA,TRBV28
TGTGCCAGCAGCCTGGAGGGACAGGGAGGAGAGACCCAGTACTTC,CASSLEGQGGETQYF,15,NA,TRBJ2-5,TRBD1,TRBV5-5
TGTGCCAGCAGCCCGGGACTAGCGGAGTTCTACGAGCAGTACTTC,CASSPGLAEFYEQYF,15,NA,TRBJ2-7,TRBD2,TRBV5-4
TGTGCCTGGAGTGAAGGGAGGGACTCTGAAAAACTGTTTTTT,CAWSEGRDSEKLFF,14,NA,TRBJ1-4,NA,TRBV30
TGTGCCAGCAAATCCGGGACAGGGGATGGCTACACCTTC,CASKSGTGDGYTF,13,NA,TRBJ1-2,TRBD1,TRBV28
TGTGCCAGCAGTCCCGACAGGGAAGTCTACGAGCAGTACTTC,CASSPDREVYEQYF,14,NA,TRBJ2-7,TRBD1,TRBV6-5
TGTGCCAGCAGCCGGGGACAGGGGGCAGATTTCTATGGCTACACCTTC,CASSRGQGADFYGYTF,16,NA,TRBJ1-2,TRBD1,TRBV5-5
TGTGCCAGCAGTTACGGCCGGGGTAGAGATCAGCCCCAGCATTTT,CASSYGRGRDQPQHF,15,NA,TRBJ1-5,NA,TRBV6-5
TGTGCCAGCAGCGTTTCAGGGATTTCACCCCTCCACTTT,CASSVSGISPLHF,13,NA,TRBJ1-6,NA,TRBV5-6
TGCGCCAGCAGTGAGTCGACCGGGGTGGGGACCCAGTACTTC,CASSESTGVGTQYF,14,NA,TRBJ2-5,NA,TRBV10-1
TGTGCCATCAGGGACAGCTTGCATGAGCAGTTCTTC,CAIRDSLHEQFF,12,once,TRBJ2-1,NA,TRBV10-3
TGCGCCAGCAGCTTCGGGACAGGGACCCAGCCCCAGCATTTT,CASSFGTGTQPQHF,14,NA,TRBJ1-5,TRBD1,TRBV10-2
TGTGCCAGCAGCTTAGGCGTCGGCAATCAGCCCCAGCATTTT,CASSLGVGNQPQHF,14,NA,TRBJ1-5,NA,TRBV7-8
TGCAGTGCTAGTCTGACAGCCAGCACAGATACGCAGTATTTT,CSASLTASTDTQYF,14,many,TRBJ2-3,NA,TRBV20-1
TGTGCCAGCAGCTTAGATTCTCAGATTAATGAAAAACTGTTTTTT,CASSLDSQINEKLFF,15,NA,TRBJ1-4,NA,TRBV7-6
TGTGCCAGCAGCGGTACAGGGGGCGGTGACGAAAAACTGTTTTTT,CASSGTGGGDEKLFF,15,NA,TRBJ1-4,TRBD1,TRBV6-6
TGCAGTGCTAGTTTAGCGGGAGTAGCAGAGACCCAGTACTTC,CSASLAGVAETQYF,14,NA,TRBJ2-5,TRBD2,TRBV20-1
TGTGCCAGCAGCGAGGGACTAGCGGGGGCTAACACCGGGGAGCTGTTTTTT,CASSEGLAGANTGELFF,17,NA,TRBJ2-2,TRBD2,TRBV5-4
TGTGCCAGTAGTCCTCAGCGGAACCTCTACAATGAGCAGTTCTTC,CASSPQRNLYNEQFF,15,NA,TRBJ2-1,NA,TRBV19
TGTGCCAGCAGCCAAGAACAGGGGGCGGGCTATGAGCAGTTCTTC,CASSQEQGAGYEQFF,15,NA,TRBJ2-1,TRBD1,TRBV3-1/TRBV3-2
TGTGCCATCGGGATCCTAGGGACAGTGGGTCAAGAGACCCAGTACTTC,CAIGILGTVGQETQYF,16,once,TRBJ2-5,TRBD1,TRBV10-3
TGTGCCACCAGCAGAGAAAGGACAGGGGCCCAGCCCCAGCATTTT,CATSRERTGAQPQHF,15,NA,TRBJ1-5,TRBD1,TRBV15
TGTGCCAGCAGTCGGGATAGCAATCAGCCCCAGCATTTT,CASSRDSNQPQHF,13,NA,TRBJ1-5,NA,TRBV12-3/TRBV12-4
TGTGCCAGCAGTTTATTATGGCGGGGGGATACAGATACGCAGTATTTT,CASSLLWRGDTDTQYF,16,NA,TRBJ2-3,TRBD2,TRBV28
TGTGCCAGCAGACCCCCCGAACTAGCGGGAGAAGGAGAGCAGTTCTTC,CASRPPELAGEGEQFF,16,NA,TRBJ2-1,TRBD2,TRBV28
TGTGCCAGCAGCGGACAGTCGATAGGTGAAGCTTTCTTT,CASSGQSIGEAFF,13,NA,TRBJ1-1,NA,TRBV11-2
TGTGCCAGCAGCCCGGGGAGTCCTGGGACCCAGTACTTC,CASSPGSPGTQYF,13,NA,TRBJ2-5,NA,TRBV3-1/TRBV3-2
TGTGCCTGGAGGAGATCCAACTCTGGAAACACCATATATTTT,CAWRRSNSGNTIYF,14,NA,TRBJ1-3,NA,TRBV30